This entry features one T cell receptor beta chain sequence. The TCR beta repertoire was assessed by survey-level immunoSEQ sequencing. Profiling relied on immunoSEQ multiplex PCR, and the TCRdb table lists in-frame clones only, not all of them. The table has around 50,000 clones, more than 80% seen once. The ends were cut back, 5 bases at V and 5 bases at J, with 11 bases in the middle. This CDR3 is 12 amino acids long. The germline V gene encodes CDR1 SQVTM and CDR2 ANQGSEA. The rearrangement links TRBV29-1 to TRBJ2-3, with D perhaps matching TRBD1 or TRBD2 (5 bases each). The sample taken for sequencing was PBMCs. The clonotype comes from a man aged 35 to 55 with rheumatoid arthritis. The CDR3 here is CSVSRAGDTQYF. DNA for the CDR3: TGCAGCGTTTCCAGGGCGGGAGATACGCAGTATTTT.